This T cell receptor (beta chain) was observed in a study of OX40 agonist ivuxolimab in advanced cancers. The study, taken as a whole, reports: By week 6 at 0.1 to 3.0 mg/kg, blood CD4+ and CD8+ T cells had expanded clonally.

The repertoire was sequenced with immunoSEQ multiplex PCR; TCRdb's copy has only in-frame clones and lacks some. The profile covers tens of thousands of clones, with 85% to 90% appearing a single time and approximately 0.54% taken by the ten largest. The ends were cut back, 4 bases at V and 7 bases at J, with 14 bases in the middle. Germline loops: CDR1 SGHRS, CDR2 YFSETQ. CDR3 length: 13 residues. About this clone: Antigen specificity is unknown.

The clonotype was recovered from an adult with an advanced solid tumor such as melanoma, head and neck, liver or kidney cancer. The material was CD4+ or CD8+ T cells sorted from blood, obtained in a trial of the OX40 agonist ivuxolimab. The chain combines TRBV5-1 with TRBJ1-2; unclear D gene. CDR3 DNA sequence: TGCGCCAGCAGCCTTCTGGAGATCTCTGGCTACACCTTC. Encoded protein: CASSLLEISGYTF.